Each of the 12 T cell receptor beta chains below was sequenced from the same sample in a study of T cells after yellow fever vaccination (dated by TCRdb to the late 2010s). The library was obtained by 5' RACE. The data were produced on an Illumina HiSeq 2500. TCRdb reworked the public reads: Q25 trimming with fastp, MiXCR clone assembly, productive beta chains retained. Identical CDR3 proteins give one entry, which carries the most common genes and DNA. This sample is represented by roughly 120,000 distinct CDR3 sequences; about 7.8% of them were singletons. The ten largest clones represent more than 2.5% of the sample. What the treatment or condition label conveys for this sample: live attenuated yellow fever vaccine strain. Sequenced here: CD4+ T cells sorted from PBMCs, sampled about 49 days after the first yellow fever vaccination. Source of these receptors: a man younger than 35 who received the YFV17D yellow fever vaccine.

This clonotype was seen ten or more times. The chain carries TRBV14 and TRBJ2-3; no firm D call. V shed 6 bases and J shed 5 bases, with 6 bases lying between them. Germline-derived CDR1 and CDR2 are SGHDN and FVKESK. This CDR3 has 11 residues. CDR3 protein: CASRARDTQYF. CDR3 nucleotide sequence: TGTGCCAGCAGGGCGAGAGATACGCAGTATTTT.

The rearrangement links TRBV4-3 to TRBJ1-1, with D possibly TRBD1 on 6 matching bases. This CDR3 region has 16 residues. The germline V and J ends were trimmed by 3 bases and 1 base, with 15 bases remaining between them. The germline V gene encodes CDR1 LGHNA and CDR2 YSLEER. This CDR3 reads CASSHRILTGNTEAFF. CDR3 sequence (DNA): TGCGCCAGCAGCCACCGAATCCTGACAGGGAACACTGAAGCTTTCTTT.

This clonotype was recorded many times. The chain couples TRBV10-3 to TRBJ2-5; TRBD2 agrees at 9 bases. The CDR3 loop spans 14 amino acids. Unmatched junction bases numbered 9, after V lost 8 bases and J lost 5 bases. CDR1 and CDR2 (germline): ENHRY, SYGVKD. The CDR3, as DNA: TGTGCCATCGCTAGCGGGGTGGGTCGGGAGACCCAGTACTTC. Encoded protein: CAIASGVGRETQYF.

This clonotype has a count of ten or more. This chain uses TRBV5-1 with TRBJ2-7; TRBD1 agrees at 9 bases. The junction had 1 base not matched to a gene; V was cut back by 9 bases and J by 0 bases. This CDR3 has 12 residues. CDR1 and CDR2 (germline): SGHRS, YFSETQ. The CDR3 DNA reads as TGCGCCAAGGACAGGGGCTCCTACGAGCAGTACGTC. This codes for CAKDRGSYEQYV.

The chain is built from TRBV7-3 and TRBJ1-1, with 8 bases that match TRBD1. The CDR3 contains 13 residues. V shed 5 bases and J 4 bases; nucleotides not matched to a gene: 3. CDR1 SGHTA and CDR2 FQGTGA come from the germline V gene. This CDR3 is CASSTTGGTEAFF. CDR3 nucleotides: TGTGCCAGCAGCACCACAGGGGGCACTGAAGCTTTCTTT.

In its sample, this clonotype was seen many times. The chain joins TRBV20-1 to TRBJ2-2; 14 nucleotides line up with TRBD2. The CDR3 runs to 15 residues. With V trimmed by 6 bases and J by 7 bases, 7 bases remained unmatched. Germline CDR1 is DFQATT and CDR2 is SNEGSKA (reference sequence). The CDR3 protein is CSARGLAGVGGELFF. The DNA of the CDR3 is TGCAGTGCACGGGGACTAGCGGGGGTAGGCGGGGAGCTGTTTTTT.

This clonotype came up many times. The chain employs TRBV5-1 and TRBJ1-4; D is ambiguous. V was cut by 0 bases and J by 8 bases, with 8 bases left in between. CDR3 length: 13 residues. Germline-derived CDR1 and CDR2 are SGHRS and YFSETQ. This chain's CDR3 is CASSLAPPEKLFF. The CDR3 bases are TGCGCCAGCAGCTTGGCCCCACCCGAAAAACTGTTTTTT.

The CDR3 sequence: CASRPGGSGGRGEQFF. The CDR3 DNA sequence: TGCGCCAGCAGGCCTGGGGGCAGCGGGGGGCGGGGGGAGCAGTTCTTC. The V gene is TRBV5-1, the J gene TRBJ2-1; 9 bases match TRBD2. CDR3 length equals 16 residues. J was trimmed by 10 bases and V by 5 bases; bases with no gene match: 16. CDR1 and CDR2 from the germline V gene are SGHRS and YFSETQ.

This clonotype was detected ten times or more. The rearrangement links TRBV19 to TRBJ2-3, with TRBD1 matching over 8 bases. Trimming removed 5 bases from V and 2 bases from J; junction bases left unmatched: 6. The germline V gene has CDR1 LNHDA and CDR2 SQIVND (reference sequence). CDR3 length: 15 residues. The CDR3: CASSAQGGNTDTQYF. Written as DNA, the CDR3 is TGTGCCAGTAGTGCACAGGGGGGTAACACAGATACGCAGTATTTT.

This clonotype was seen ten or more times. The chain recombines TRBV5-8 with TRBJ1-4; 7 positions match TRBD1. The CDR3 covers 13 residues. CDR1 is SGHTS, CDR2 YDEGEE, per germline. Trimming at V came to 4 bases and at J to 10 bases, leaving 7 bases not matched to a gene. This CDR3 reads CASSLTGAAKLFF. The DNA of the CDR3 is TGTGCCAGCAGCCTCACAGGGGCGGCAAAACTGTTTTTT.

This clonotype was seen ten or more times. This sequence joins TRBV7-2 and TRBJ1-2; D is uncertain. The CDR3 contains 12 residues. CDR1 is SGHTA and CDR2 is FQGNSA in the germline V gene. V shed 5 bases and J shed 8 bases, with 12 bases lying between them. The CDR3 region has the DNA TGTGCCAGCAGCCCCGGAGGGCGAGGCTACACCTTC. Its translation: CASSPGGRGYTF.

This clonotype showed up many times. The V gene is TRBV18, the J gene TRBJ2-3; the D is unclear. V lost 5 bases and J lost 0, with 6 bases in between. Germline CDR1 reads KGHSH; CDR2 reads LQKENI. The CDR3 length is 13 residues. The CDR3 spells CASSSYSTDTQYF. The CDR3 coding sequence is TGTGCCAGCTCATCATACAGCACAGATACGCAGTATTTT.